The 10 T cell receptor beta chains in this list originate from one sample, sequenced in a study of T cell changes during pregnancy in multiple sclerosis. The table came from immunoSEQ multiplex PCR; TCRdb's copy has only in-frame clones and leaves some out. The sample yields 70,000 to 100,000 clones, about 92% seen once. The sample in question was peripheral blood, obtained in the first trimester of pregnancy. The receptors here all came from a female donor with multiple sclerosis, enrolled in a pregnancy study.

This chain connects TRBV29-1 to TRBJ2-1; 15 bases agree with TRBD2. Germline CDR1 and CDR2: SQVTM and ANQGSEA. This CDR3 has 17 residues. Trimming at V came to 1 base and at J to 6 bases, leaving 7 bases not matched to a gene. CDR3 in amino acids: CSVEGPGTSGRFNEQFF. The CDR3 DNA sequence: TGCAGCGTTGAAGGTCCCGGGACTAGCGGGAGGTTCAATGAGCAGTTCTTC.

V gene TRBV6-1 combines with J gene TRBJ1-2; tentative D call: TRBD1 (6 bases). Trimming left V 9 bases short and J 6 bases short, with 14 bases between. CDR1 and CDR2 (germline): MNHNS, SASEGT. CDR3 length: 12 amino acids. The CDR3 sequence is CASYRYRDGYTF. The CDR3 DNA sequence: TGTGCCAGTTACCGTTACAGGGATGGCTACACCTTC.

This chain links TRBV2 with TRBJ1-2, with TRBD1 as a possible D gene (5 bases). Trimming stripped 10 bases from V and 5 bases from J, with 17 bases between. CDR3 length: 13 amino acids. Per the germline V gene, CDR1 is SNHLY and CDR2 is FYNNEI. CDR3 sequence (DNA): TGTGCCACCCGTACCGGGGAGGGGTATGGCTACACCTTC. It translates to CATRTGEGYGYTF.

V gene TRBV30 combines with J gene TRBJ1-6; TRBD1 aligns across 8 bases. V shed 1 base and J 10 bases; nucleotides not matched to a gene: 6. CDR1 is GTSNPN and CDR2 is SVGIG in the germline V gene (reference sequence). The CDR3 runs to 14 residues. In DNA form, the CDR3 reads TGTGCCTGGAGTGCAGGACAGGGTGGCTCACCCCTCCACTTT. Translating it yields CAWSAGQGGSPLHF. Full variable domain (outside the CDR3, taken from reference TRBV30 and TRBJ1-6): SQTIHQWPATLVQPVGSPLSLECTVEGTSNPNLYWYRQAAGRGLQLLFYSVGIGQISSEVPQNLSASRPQDRQFILSSKKLLLSDSGFYLCAWSAGQGGSPLHFGNGTRLTVT.

V gene TRBV13 combines with J gene TRBJ2-7, with TRBD2 matching over 8 bases. This CDR3 has 15 amino acids. Germline loops: CDR1 PRHDT, CDR2 FYEKMQ (reference sequence). J lost 5 bases, V lost 0 bases, and 6 bases had no gene match. Here the CDR3 reads CASSLGWLAGDEQYF. DNA of the CDR3: TGTGCCAGCAGCTTAGGCTGGCTAGCGGGCGACGAGCAGTACTTC.

CDR3 region: CASSFPGTSGTEQFF. CDR3 nucleotide sequence: TGTGCCAGCAGCTTCCCCGGGACTAGCGGGACTGAGCAGTTCTTC. The V gene is TRBV5-4, the J gene TRBJ2-1, with 13 nucleotides matching TRBD2. CDR1 is SGHNT, CDR2 YYREEE, per germline (reference sequence). The CDR3 extends over 15 amino acids. V lost 2 bases and J lost 9; bases outside the gene matches: 5.

This chain links TRBV27 with TRBJ1-2; possible D gene TRBD1, 5 bases. The germline V gene has CDR1 MNHEY and CDR2 SMNVEV (reference sequence). The CDR3 is made up of 12 amino acids. Trimming stripped 6 bases from V and 4 bases from J, with 9 bases between. The CDR3 loop is CASRGGFYGYTF. In DNA form, the CDR3 reads TGTGCCAGCAGGGGGGGGTTCTATGGCTACACCTTC.

This clone was seen once. The chain recombines TRBV19 with TRBJ2-7; TRBD1 matches at 7 bases. The CDR3 runs to 15 residues. Germline V gene data show CDR1 as LNHDA and CDR2 as SQIVND (reference sequence). Germline trimming cut 3 bases from V and 3 bases from J; bases unmatched to any gene: 8. In nucleotides, the CDR3 is TGTGCCAGTAGTATTTATCGGGACAGCGACTACGAGCAGTACTTC. Translated, it gives CASSIYRDSDYEQYF.

CDR3 DNA: TGTGCCAGCAGCTTAGGGAGACAGGGTCGGACGTGGGCTGAAGCTTTCTTT. Amino acid sequence: CASSLGRQGRTWAEAFF. The J gene is TRBJ1-1, the V gene TRBV11-2, with TRBD1 identical over 7 bases. Germline CDR1 is SGHAT and CDR2 is FQNNGV. V shed 1 base, J shed 6 bases, and the junction held 14 bases outside the gene matches. The CDR3 is 17 residues long.

The rearrangement joins TRBV5-1 to TRBJ2-1; no clear D. Germline V gene data show CDR1 as SGHRS and CDR2 as YFSETQ. Trimming stripped 3 bases from V and 0 bases from J, with 4 bases between. The CDR3 is 13 amino acids. For the CDR3, the DNA is TGCGCCAGCAGCTCCCTCTCCTACAATGAGCAGTTCTTC. Protein product: CASSSLSYNEQFF.